This T cell receptor beta chain was identified in a study of CD8+ T cells in alopecia areata. This CDR3 is built from 16 residues. The table lists this clone with a few counts. Its antigen is not identified. Extraction and reverse transcription of RNA yielded cDNA as the sequencing template. Profiled with immunoSEQ multiplex PCR; TCRdb holds only in-frame clones, not every one. The table shows 80,000 to 100,000 clones, with less than 50% occurring only once. Regarding the study as a whole: TCRs were shared less clearly across patients than in mice, possibly for HLA-related reasons. Lesional scalp, notably in alopecia totalis/universalis, had clonality above that of normal scalp.

This sequence joins TRBV21-1 and TRBJ2-3; the D call of TRBD2 is as the table states it, not checked on the DNA. TRBV21-1 is deemed a pseudogene. Material: CD4+ T cells sorted from blood. This TCR derives from a human donor with alopecia areata. The CDR3 protein is CASSKRAGKGTDTQYF. CDR3 nucleotide sequence: TGTGCCAGCAGCAAAAGAGCGGGGAAGGGCACAGATACGCAGTATTTT.